This T cell receptor delta chain derives from a study of γδ T cells in repeated Plasmodium falciparum infection. Whole-study context: Malaria-naive adults were infected with P. falciparum NF54 four times over approximately 600 days. Regarding the study as a whole: Vdelta2-negative gammadelta repertoires, largely Vdelta1+, seemingly showed infection-driven waves of new clonal selection.

There are 16 residues in the CDR3. The J segment lost 0 bases and the V segment lost 3 bases, leaving 7 bases of the junction unmatched. Germline V lookup: CDR1 GEAIGNYY, CDR2 EKD. A few counts support this clone. Its antigen remains unidentified. TCRdb's protein, taken from a much larger clone, differs from this DNA's translation at residue 6, likely owing to a read error; the protein displayed comes from the DNA. TCRdb used CATT to re-call clones from the multiplex PCR reads. Among around 89,000 delta-chain clones listed, more than 1.4% were seen once. Flow sorting of PBMC yielded separate Vgamma9/Vdelta2+ and Vdelta2-negative gammadelta T cell populations for bulk repertoire analysis.

J is TRDJ1 and V is TRDV2; 9 bases align to TRDD3. The J gene was not available in TCRdb and was assigned here by matching the DNA to germline segments. The TCR was taken from a pool of human donors (malaria-infected and uninfected, not separated). The material sequenced was gamma-delta T cells from blood. DNA of the CDR3: TGTGCCTGTGACTCCTCACTGGGGGAAAACACCGATAAACTCATCTTT. Translating it yields CACDSSLGENTDKLIF.